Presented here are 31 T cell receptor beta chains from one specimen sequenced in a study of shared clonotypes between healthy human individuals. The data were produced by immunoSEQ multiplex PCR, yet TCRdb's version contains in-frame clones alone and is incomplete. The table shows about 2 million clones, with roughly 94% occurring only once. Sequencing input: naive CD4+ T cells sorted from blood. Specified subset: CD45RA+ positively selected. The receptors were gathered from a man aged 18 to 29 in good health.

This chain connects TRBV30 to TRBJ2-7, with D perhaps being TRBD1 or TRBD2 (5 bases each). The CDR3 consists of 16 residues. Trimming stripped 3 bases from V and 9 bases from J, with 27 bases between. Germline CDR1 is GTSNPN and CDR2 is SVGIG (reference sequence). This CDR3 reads CAWSQRTGTSRVRQYF. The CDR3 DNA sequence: TGTGCCTGGAGCCAACGGACCGGGACGTCAAGAGTCCGGCAGTACTTC.

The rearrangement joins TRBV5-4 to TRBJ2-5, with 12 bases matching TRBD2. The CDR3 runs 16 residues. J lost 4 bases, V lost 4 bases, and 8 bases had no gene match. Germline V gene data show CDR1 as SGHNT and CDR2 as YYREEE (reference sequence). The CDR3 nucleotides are TGTGCCAGCAGCCCGATACCGGGACTAGCGGGAGAGACCCAGTACTTC. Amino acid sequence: CASSPIPGLAGETQYF.

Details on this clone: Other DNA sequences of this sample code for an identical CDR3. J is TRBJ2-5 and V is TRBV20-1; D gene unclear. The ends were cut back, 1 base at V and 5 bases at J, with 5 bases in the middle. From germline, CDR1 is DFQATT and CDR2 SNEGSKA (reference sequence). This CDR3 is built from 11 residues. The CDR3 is CSARGRETQYF. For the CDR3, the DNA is TGCAGTGCTAGAGGCAGGGAGACCCAGTACTTC.

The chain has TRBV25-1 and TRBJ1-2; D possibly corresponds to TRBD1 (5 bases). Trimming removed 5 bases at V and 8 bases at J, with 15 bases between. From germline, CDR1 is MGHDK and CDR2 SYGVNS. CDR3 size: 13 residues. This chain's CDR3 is CASSPQGLVGYTF. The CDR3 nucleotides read TGTGCCAGCAGTCCCCAGGGCCTCGTAGGCTACACCTTC.

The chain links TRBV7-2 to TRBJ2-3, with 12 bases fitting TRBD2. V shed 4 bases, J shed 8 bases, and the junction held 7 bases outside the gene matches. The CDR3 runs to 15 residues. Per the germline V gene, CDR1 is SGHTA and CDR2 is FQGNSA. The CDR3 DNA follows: TGTGCCAGCAGCTCTCTAGCGGGGGGGACCGGTACGCAGTATTTT. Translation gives CASSSLAGGTGTQYF.

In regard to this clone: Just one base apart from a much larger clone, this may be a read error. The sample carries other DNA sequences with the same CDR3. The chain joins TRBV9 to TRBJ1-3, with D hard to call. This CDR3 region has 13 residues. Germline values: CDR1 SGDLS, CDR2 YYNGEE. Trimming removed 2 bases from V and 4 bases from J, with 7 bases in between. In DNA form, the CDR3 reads TGTGCCAGCAGCGTTTTGGGCGGAAACACCATATATTTT. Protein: CASSVLGGNTIYF.

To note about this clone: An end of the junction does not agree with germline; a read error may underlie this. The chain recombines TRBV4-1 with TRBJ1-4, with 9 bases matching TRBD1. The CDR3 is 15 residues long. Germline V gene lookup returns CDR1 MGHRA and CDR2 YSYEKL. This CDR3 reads CASTQPGTGSEKLFF. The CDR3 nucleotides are TGCGCCAGCACCCAACCAGGGACAGGGAGCGAAAAACTGTTTTTT.

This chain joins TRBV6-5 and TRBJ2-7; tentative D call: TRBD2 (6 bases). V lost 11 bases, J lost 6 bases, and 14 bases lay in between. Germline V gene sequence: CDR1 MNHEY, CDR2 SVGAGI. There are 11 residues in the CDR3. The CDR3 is CAASGGFEQYF. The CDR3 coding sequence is TGTGCCGCATCCGGGGGATTCGAGCAGTACTTC.

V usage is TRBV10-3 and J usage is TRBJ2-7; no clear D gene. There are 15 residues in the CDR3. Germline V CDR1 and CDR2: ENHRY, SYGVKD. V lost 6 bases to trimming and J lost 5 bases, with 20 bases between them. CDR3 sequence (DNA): TGTGCCATCAGCTCGAGTAGCACGAGAGTCGACGAGCAGTACTTC. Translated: CAISSSSTRVDEQYF.

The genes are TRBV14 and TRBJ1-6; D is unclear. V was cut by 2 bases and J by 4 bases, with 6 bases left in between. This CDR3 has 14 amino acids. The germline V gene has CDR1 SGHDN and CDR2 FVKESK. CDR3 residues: CASSQNVYNSPLHF. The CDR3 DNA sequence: TGTGCCAGCAGCCAAAATGTTTATAATTCACCCCTCCACTTT.

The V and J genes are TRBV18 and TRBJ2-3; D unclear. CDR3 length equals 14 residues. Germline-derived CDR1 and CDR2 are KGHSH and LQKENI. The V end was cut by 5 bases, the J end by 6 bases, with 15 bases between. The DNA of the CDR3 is TGTGCCAGCTCAACCTCCTCCTACCGCGATACGCAGTATTTT. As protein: CASSTSSYRDTQYF.

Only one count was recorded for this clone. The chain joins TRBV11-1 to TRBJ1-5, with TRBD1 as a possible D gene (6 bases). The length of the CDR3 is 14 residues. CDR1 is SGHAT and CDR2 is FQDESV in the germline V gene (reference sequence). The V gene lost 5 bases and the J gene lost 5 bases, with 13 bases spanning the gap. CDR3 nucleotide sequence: TGTGCCAGCAGCGCCACAGGGAGTCATCAGCCCCAGCATTTT. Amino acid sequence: CASSATGSHQPQHF.

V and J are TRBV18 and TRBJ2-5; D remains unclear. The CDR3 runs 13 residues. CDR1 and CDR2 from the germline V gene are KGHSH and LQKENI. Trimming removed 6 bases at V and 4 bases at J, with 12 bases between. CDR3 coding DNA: TGTGCCAGCTCCCGGTTTGCATCAGAGACCCAGTACTTC. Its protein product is CASSRFASETQYF.

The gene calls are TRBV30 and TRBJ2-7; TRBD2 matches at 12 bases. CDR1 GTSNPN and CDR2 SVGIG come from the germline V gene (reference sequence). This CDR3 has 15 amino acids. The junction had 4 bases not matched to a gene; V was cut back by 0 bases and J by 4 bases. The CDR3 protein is CAWSVTGLAGYEQYF. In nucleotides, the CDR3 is TGTGCCTGGAGTGTTACTGGACTAGCGGGATACGAGCAGTACTTC.

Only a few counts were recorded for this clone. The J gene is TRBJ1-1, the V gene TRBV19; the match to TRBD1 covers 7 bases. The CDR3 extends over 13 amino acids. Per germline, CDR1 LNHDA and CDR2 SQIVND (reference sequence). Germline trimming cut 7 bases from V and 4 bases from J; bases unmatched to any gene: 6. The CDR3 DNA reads TGTGCCAGTACCCGAGCAGGGGGCACTGAAGCTTTCTTT. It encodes CASTRAGGTEAFF. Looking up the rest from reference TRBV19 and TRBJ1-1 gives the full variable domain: DGGITQSPKYLFRKEGQNVTLSCEQNLNHDAMYWYRQDPGQGLRLIYYSQIVNDFQKGDIAEGYSVSREKKESFPLTVTSAQKNPTAFYLCASTRAGGTEAFFGQGTRLTVV.

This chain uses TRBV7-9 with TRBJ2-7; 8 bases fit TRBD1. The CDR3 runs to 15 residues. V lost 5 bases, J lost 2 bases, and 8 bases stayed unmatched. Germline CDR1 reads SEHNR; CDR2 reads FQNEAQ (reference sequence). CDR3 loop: CASSRPGTGTYEQYF. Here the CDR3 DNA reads TGTGCCAGCAGCCGTCCAGGGACAGGTACCTACGAGCAGTACTTC.

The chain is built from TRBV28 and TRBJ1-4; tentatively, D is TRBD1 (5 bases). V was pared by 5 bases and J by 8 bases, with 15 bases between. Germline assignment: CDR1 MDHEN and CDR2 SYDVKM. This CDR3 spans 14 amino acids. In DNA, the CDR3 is TGTGCCAGCAGTCTACAGGATCAAGCGGAAAAACTGTTTTTT. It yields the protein CASSLQDQAEKLFF.

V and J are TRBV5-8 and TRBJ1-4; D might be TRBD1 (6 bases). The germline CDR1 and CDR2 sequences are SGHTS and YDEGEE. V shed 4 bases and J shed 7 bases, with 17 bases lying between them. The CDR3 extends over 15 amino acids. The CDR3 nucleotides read TGTGCCAGCAGCGCGTGGACAGAAAAGGGTGAAAAACTGTTTTTT. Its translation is CASSAWTEKGEKLFF.

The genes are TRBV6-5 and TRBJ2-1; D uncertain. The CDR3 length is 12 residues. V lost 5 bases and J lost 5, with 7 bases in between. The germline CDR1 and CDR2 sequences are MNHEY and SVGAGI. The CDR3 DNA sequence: TGTGCCAGCAGTCCCCATGACAATGAGCAGTTCTTC. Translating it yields CASSPHDNEQFF.

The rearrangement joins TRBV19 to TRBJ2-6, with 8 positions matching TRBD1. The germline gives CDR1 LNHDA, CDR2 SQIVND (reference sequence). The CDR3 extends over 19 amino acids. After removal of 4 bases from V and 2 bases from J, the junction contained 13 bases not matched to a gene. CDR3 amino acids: CASSTGQGQLPTGANVLTF. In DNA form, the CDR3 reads TGTGCCAGTAGTACTGGACAGGGACAACTCCCTACTGGGGCCAACGTCCTGACTTTC.

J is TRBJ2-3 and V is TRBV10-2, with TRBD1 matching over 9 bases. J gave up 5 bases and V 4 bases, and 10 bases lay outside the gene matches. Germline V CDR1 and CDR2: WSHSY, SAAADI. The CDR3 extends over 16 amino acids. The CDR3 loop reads CASSVGTGKGGDTQYF. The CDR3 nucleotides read TGCGCCAGCAGTGTCGGGACAGGGAAGGGTGGAGATACGCAGTATTTT.

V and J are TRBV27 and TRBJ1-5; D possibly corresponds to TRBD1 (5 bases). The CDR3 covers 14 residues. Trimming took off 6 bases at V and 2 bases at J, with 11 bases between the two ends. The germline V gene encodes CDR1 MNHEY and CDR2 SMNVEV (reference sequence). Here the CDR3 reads CASRFQGGNQPQHF. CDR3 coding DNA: TGTGCCAGCAGGTTTCAGGGCGGCAATCAGCCCCAGCATTTT.

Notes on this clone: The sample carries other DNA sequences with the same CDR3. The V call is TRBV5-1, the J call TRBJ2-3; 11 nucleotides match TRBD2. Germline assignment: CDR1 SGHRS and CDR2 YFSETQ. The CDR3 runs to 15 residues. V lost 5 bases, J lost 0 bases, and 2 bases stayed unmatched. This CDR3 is CASRLAGVSTDTQYF. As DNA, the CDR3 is TGCGCCAGCAGACTAGCGGGGGTTAGCACAGATACGCAGTATTTT.

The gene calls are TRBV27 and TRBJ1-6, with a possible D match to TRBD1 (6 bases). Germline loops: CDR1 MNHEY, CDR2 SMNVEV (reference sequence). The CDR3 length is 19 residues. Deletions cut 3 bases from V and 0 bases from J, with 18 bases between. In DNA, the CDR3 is TGTGCCAGCAGTTTCGAGGGGGTAGGGAGGAGCTCCTATAATTCACCCCTCCACTTT. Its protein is CASSFEGVGRSSYNSPLHF.

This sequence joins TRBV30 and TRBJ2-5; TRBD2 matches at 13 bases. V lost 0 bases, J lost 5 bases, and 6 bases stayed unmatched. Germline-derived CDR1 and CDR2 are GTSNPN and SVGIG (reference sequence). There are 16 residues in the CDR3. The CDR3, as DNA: TGTGCCTGGAGTGTTGGACTAGCGGGAGATGGGGAGACCCAGTACTTC. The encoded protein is CAWSVGLAGDGETQYF.

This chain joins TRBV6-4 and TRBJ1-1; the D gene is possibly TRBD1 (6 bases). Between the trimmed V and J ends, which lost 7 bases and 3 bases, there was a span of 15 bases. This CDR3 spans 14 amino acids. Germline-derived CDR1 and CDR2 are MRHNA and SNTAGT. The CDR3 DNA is TGTGCCAGCATCCACGACAGGAGGCACACTGAAGCTTTCTTT. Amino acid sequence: CASIHDRRHTEAFF.

CDR3 sequence: CASSLRTGSGEQFF. The DNA for the CDR3 is TGCGCCAGCAGCCTTCGGACAGGGAGCGGTGAGCAGTTCTTC. V usage is TRBV5-1 and J usage is TRBJ2-1; the match to TRBD1 covers 8 bases. Per the germline V gene, CDR1 is SGHRS and CDR2 is YFSETQ. V shed 4 bases and J 9 bases; nucleotides not matched to a gene: 9. This CDR3 has 14 amino acids.

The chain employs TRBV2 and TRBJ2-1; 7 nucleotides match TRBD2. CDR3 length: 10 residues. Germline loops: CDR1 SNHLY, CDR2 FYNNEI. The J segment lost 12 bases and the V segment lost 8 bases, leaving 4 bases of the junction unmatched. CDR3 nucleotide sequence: TGTGCCAGCGGAACGGGGGGGCAGTTCTTC. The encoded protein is CASGTGGQFF.

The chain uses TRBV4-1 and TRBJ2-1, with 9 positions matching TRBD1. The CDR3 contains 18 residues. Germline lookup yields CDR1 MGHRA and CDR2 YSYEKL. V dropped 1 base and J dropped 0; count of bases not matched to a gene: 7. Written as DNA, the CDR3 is TGCGCCAGCAGCCAAGGGAGACAGGGGGTTGACTCCTACAATGAGCAGTTCTTC. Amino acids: CASSQGRQGVDSYNEQFF.

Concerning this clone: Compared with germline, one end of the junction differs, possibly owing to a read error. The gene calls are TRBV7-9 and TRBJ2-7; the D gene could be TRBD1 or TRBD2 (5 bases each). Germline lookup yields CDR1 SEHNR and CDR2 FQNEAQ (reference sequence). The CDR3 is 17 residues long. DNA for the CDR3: TGTGCCAGCAGCTCAAGGGCCGTACCAGGGACCTCCCACGAGCAGTACTTC. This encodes CASSSRAVPGTSHEQYF.

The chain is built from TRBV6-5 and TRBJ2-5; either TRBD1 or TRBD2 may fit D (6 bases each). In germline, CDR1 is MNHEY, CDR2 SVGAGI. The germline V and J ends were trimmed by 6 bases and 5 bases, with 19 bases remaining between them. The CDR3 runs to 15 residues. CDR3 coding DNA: TGTGCCAGCAGAAAAGAGGGGGGACCGGGGGAGACCCAGTACTTC. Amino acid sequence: CASRKEGGPGETQYF.